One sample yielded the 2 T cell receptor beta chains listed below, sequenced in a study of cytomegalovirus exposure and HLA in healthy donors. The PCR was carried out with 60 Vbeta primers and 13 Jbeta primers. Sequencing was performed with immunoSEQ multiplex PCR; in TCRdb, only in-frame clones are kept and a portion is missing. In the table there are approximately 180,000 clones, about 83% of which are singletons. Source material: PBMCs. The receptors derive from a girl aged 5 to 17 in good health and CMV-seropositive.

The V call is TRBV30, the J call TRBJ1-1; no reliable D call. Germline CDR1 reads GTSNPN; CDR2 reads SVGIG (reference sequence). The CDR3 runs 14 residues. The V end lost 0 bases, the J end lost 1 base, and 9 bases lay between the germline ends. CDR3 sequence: CAWSVKESNTEAFF. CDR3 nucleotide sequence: TGTGCCTGGAGTGTTAAGGAGTCGAACACTGAAGCTTTCTTT.

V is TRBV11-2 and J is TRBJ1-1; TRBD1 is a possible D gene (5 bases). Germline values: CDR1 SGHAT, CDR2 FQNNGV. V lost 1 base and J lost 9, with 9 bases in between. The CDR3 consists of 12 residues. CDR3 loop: CASSLGQGKAFF. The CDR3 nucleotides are TGTGCCAGCAGCTTAGGGCAGGGCAAAGCTTTCTTT.